A single sample is the source of the 27 T cell receptor beta chains below, sequenced in a study of shared T cell receptors in the human thymus. Here immunoSEQ multiplex PCR was the method, and the copy in TCRdb shows in-frame clones only, minus some. The data contain roughly 410,000 clones, approximately 95% of them singletons. The source material was thymocytes. The receptors were sampled from a human donor.

The rearrangement uses TRBV21-1 and TRBJ2-5; no DNA check was done on the table's D call, TRBD1. TRBV21-1 counts as a pseudogene. There are 17 residues in the CDR3. The CDR3 region is CASSPFRDIKKGETQYF. CDR3 DNA: TGTGCCAGCAGCCCTTTCCGGGACATAAAAAAAGGGGAGACCCAGTACTTC.

The rearrangement links TRBV2 to TRBJ2-6, with a possible D match to TRBD2 (5 bases). Germline CDR1 SNHLY, CDR2 FYNNEI. The CDR3 contains 15 residues. V dropped 7 bases and J dropped 0 bases, with 10 bases sitting between them. DNA of the CDR3: TGTGCCAGCACCCTGGGGAGCTCTGGGGCCAACGTCCTGACTTTC. It specifies CASTLGSSGANVLTF.

This chain joins TRBV28 and TRBJ2-4; D is ambiguous. The CDR3 has 13 amino acids. The V and J ends lost 6 bases and 2 bases respectively, with 8 bases between them. Per the germline V gene, CDR1 is MDHEN and CDR2 is SYDVKM. The CDR3 DNA reads as TGTGCCAGCAGCCCCCAAACCAAAAACATTCAGTACTTC. Its protein is CASSPQTKNIQYF.

The V and J genes are TRBV19 and TRBJ1-1; D remains ambiguous. Between the trimmed V and J ends, which lost 4 bases and 0 bases, there was a span of 9 bases. CDR3 length equals 14 residues. The germline gives CDR1 LNHDA, CDR2 SQIVND (reference sequence). As DNA, the CDR3 is TGTGCCAGTAGTAACCCCGAGATGAACACTGAAGCTTTCTTT. Its translation is CASSNPEMNTEAFF.

The chain combines TRBV5-6 with TRBJ2-7, with D possibly called TRBD1 or TRBD2 (5 bases each). This CDR3 comprises 14 residues. Germline V gene data show CDR1 as SGHDT and CDR2 as YYEEEE. Trimming removed 0 bases from V and 2 bases from J, with 9 bases in between. CDR3 protein: CASSLARDPYEQYF. The CDR3 DNA follows: TGTGCCAGCAGCTTGGCCAGGGACCCCTACGAGCAGTACTTC.

The chain combines TRBV7-9 with TRBJ1-1; 8 positions agree with TRBD1. The CDR3 consists of 17 residues. Per the germline V gene, CDR1 is SEHNR and CDR2 is FQNEAQ (reference sequence). V trimming: 4 bases; J trimming: 1 base; junction bases outside the gene matches: 11. CDR3 amino acids: CASSSFGQGLGNTEAFF. CDR3 in DNA: TGTGCCAGCAGCTCCTTCGGACAGGGCTTAGGGAACACTGAAGCTTTCTTT.

The J gene is TRBJ2-3, the V gene TRBV7-2, with TRBD1 matching over 10 bases. V was clipped by 5 bases and J by 5 bases; unmatched bases: 7. CDR3 length equals 15 residues. Germline CDR1 is SGHTA and CDR2 is FQGNSA. Written as DNA, the CDR3 is TGTGCCAGCAGCCCCGACAGGGGGCAGGTAGATACGCAGTATTTT. It yields the protein CASSPDRGQVDTQYF.

The chain has TRBV27 and TRBJ2-7; D is unclear. CDR1 is MNHEY and CDR2 is SMNVEV in the germline V gene (reference sequence). This CDR3 has 10 amino acids. Trimming removed 0 bases at V and 6 bases at J, with 0 bases between. As DNA, the CDR3 is TGTGCCAGCAGTTTATCCGAGCAGTACTTC. It specifies CASSLSEQYF.

This clone was observed once. The rearrangement joins TRBV25-1 to TRBJ2-7; 7 bases align to TRBD2. V was pared by 4 bases and J by 2 bases, with 11 bases of the junction left unmatched. The germline gives CDR1 MGHDK, CDR2 SYGVNS. The CDR3 contains 16 residues. CDR3: CASSGSTSRRAYEQYF. CDR3 bases: TGTGCCAGCAGTGGTTCGACTAGCCGGAGGGCCTACGAGCAGTACTTC.

V gene TRBV4-1 combines with J gene TRBJ2-3; D possibly uses TRBD1 or TRBD2 (5 bases each). Germline V gene sequence: CDR1 MGHRA, CDR2 YSYEKL. The CDR3 is made up of 12 amino acids. Between the trimmed V and J ends, which lost 4 bases and 5 bases, there was a span of 7 bases. This CDR3 reads CASSPGGDTQYF. The CDR3 nucleotides are TGCGCCAGCAGCCCTGGGGGAGATACGCAGTATTTT.

The chain couples TRBV7-9 to TRBJ2-7; TRBD2 matches 7 bases. V shed 8 bases, J shed 0 bases, and the junction held 7 bases outside the gene matches. The CDR3 is 14 residues long. Looked up from germline, CDR1 is SEHNR and CDR2 is FQNEAQ (reference sequence). The CDR3 nucleotides are TGTGCCAGCGCTTCGGGCGGGAGCTCCTACGAGCAGTACTTC. This sequence encodes CASASGGSSYEQYF.

The chain joins TRBV7-2 to TRBJ2-2; TRBD2 is a possible D gene (5 bases). The CDR3 has 16 amino acids. Trimming took 1 base from V and 3 from J, leaving 12 bases between them. CDR1 SGHTA and CDR2 FQGNSA come from the germline V gene. The chain's CDR3 is CASSLVGPEDTGELFF. CDR3 nucleotide sequence: TGTGCCAGCAGCTTAGTAGGACCGGAGGACACCGGGGAGCTGTTTTTT.

The genes are TRBV27 and TRBJ1-1, with TRBD1 matching over 10 bases. The ends lost 5 bases at V and 4 bases at J; junction bases unmatched: 10. The CDR3 consists of 16 residues. Germline values: CDR1 MNHEY, CDR2 SMNVEV (reference sequence). In DNA, the CDR3 is TGTGCCAGCAGTAATACCAAGGACAGGGGGGGCACTGAAGCTTTCTTT. Protein: CASSNTKDRGGTEAFF.

The J gene is TRBJ2-7, the V gene TRBV27; 7 bases map to TRBD2. The CDR3 extends over 19 amino acids. V trimming: 5 bases; J trimming: 0 bases; junction bases outside the gene matches: 19. The germline CDR1 and CDR2 sequences are MNHEY and SMNVEV (reference sequence). Here the CDR3 DNA reads TGTGCCAGCAGTCGTACTGGAGGGCTAGCGGATTATAGCTCCTACGAGCAGTACTTC. Its protein is CASSRTGGLADYSSYEQYF.

This chain uses TRBV20-1 with TRBJ1-1; D is possibly TRBD1 (6 bases). In germline, CDR1 is DFQATT, CDR2 SNEGSKA (reference sequence). The CDR3 has 9 amino acids. The CDR3 here is CRPTGEAFF. The CDR3 DNA follows: TGCAGGCCGACAGGTGAAGCTTTCTTT.

This clone was seen only once. The rearrangement uses TRBV5-6 and TRBJ2-2, with 7 nucleotides matching TRBD2. In germline, CDR1 is SGHDT, CDR2 YYEEEE. The CDR3 extends over 15 amino acids. V lost 2 bases, J lost 7 bases, and 8 bases stayed unmatched. The CDR3 region is CASSFCRERDGELFF. The CDR3 nucleotides read TGTGCCAGCAGCTTCTGTCGGGAGCGGGACGGGGAGCTGTTTTTT.

This clone was recorded only once. In nucleotides, the CDR3 is TGTGCCAGCAGCTTAGGGTTTGGGGGCAATGAGCAGTTCTTC. Translated: CASSLGFGGNEQFF. The genes are TRBV7-3 and TRBJ2-1; the D gene could be TRBD1 or TRBD2 (5 bases each). Trimming took off 2 bases at V and 6 bases at J, with 11 bases between the two ends. The CDR3 contains 14 residues. Germline CDR1 and CDR2: SGHTA and FQGTGA.

CDR3 DNA: TGTGCCAGCAGTAACCTCTGGACAGGTTGGCGCACAGATACGCAGTATTTT. Translated: CASSNLWTGWRTDTQYF. The chain carries TRBV28 and TRBJ2-3; TRBD1 agrees at 7 bases. This CDR3 region has 17 residues. With 5 bases clipped from V and 1 base from J, the junction kept 12 bases outside the gene matches. Germline V gene data show CDR1 as MDHEN and CDR2 as SYDVKM.

The CDR3 loop reads CASSLRAINEKLFF. The CDR3 DNA is TGTGCCAGCAGTTTAAGGGCCATTAATGAAAAACTGTTTTTT. The chain links TRBV27 to TRBJ1-4, with D hard to call. CDR3 length: 14 residues. Between the trimmed V and J ends, which lost 2 bases and 4 bases, there was a span of 8 bases. Germline lookup yields CDR1 MNHEY and CDR2 SMNVEV (reference sequence).

This chain uses TRBV25-1 with TRBJ2-7, with D perhaps TRBD2 (7 bases). Trimming pared 0 bases from V and 4 bases from J, leaving 13 bases between. CDR3 length: 15 residues. Looked up from germline, CDR1 is MGHDK and CDR2 is SYGVNS. This chain's CDR3 is CASSEYGGRGYEQYF. The CDR3 nucleotides read TGTGCCAGCAGTGAATACGGGGGGCGCGGGTACGAGCAGTACTTC.

The chain couples TRBV5-6 to TRBJ2-7, with 9 bases aligning to TRBD2. The length of the CDR3 is 15 residues. V shed 4 bases and J 0 bases; nucleotides not matched to a gene: 5. The germline CDR1 and CDR2 sequences are SGHDT and YYEEEE. The CDR3 nucleotides are TGTGCCAGCAGCATCTCTAGCGGGGCCTCCTACGAGCAGTACTTC. It is translated as CASSISSGASYEQYF. The full variable domain, in which reference TRBV5-6 and TRBJ2-7 provide the parts outside the CDR3, is DAGVTQSPTHLIKTRGQQVTLRCSPKSGHDTVSWYQQALGQGPQFIFQYYEEEERQRGNFPDRFSGHQFPNYSSELNVNALLLGDSALYLCASSISSGASYEQYFGPGTRLTVT.

The V gene is TRBV2, the J gene TRBJ2-5; perhaps TRBD2 as D (5 bases). The CDR3 length is 14 residues. Between the trimmed V and J ends, which lost 2 bases and 2 bases, there was a span of 9 bases. CDR1 and CDR2 (germline): SNHLY, FYNNEI. The CDR3 sequence is CASSELRVQETQYF. In DNA form, the CDR3 reads TGTGCCAGCAGTGAATTGAGGGTACAAGAGACCCAGTACTTC.

The CDR3 coding sequence is TGTGCCAGCAGCTTACATGGTCGGACAGGGAGAGCAGAGACCCAGTACTTC. This encodes CASSLHGRTGRAETQYF. The genes are TRBV7-4 and TRBJ2-5; TRBD1 matches at 8 bases. CDR3 length equals 17 residues. From germline, CDR1 is SGHVT and CDR2 SQSDAQ. V lost 2 bases and J lost 4; bases outside the gene matches: 12.

The chain couples TRBV7-9 to TRBJ2-2, with 15 bases fitting TRBD2. The germline V gene has CDR1 SEHNR and CDR2 FQNEAQ (reference sequence). The junction had 6 bases not matched to a gene; V was cut back by 1 base and J by 3 bases. The CDR3 consists of 19 residues. CDR3 amino acids: CASSLVGGTSGRHTGELFF. The CDR3 coding sequence is TGTGCCAGCAGCTTAGTCGGGGGGACTAGCGGGAGGCACACCGGGGAGCTGTTTTTT.

The chain carries TRBV7-8 and TRBJ1-5, with a weak D call TRBD1 (5 bases). The germline V and J ends were trimmed by 5 bases and 2 bases, with 19 bases remaining between them. CDR1 and CDR2 (germline): SGHVS, FQNEAQ. CDR3 size: 17 residues. The CDR3 loop is CASSTQQEDAGNQPQHF. The CDR3, as DNA: TGTGCCAGCAGCACACAACAGGAGGATGCCGGCAATCAGCCCCAGCATTTT.

As to this clone: The same CDR3 arises from other DNA sequences in this sample as well. This chain uses TRBV7-9 with TRBJ2-3; TRBD2 matches at 10 bases. Trimming cost V 1 base and J 0 bases; bases outside gene matches: 1. The germline CDR1 and CDR2 sequences are SEHNR and FQNEAQ (reference sequence). The CDR3 has 16 residues. In DNA, the CDR3 is TGTGCCAGCAGCTTAGGACTAGCGGGTAGCACAGATACGCAGTATTTT. Translation: CASSLGLAGSTDTQYF.

The chain joins TRBV4-2 to TRBJ2-7, with 8 positions matching TRBD2. CDR1 and CDR2 (germline): LGHNA, YNFKEQ. The CDR3 is made up of 14 amino acids. J was trimmed by 7 bases and V by 1 base; bases with no gene match: 6. CDR3 in DNA: TGTGCCAGCAGCCAAGCGGGAGGGCCGGCAGAGCAGTACTTC. Translation gives CASSQAGGPAEQYF.